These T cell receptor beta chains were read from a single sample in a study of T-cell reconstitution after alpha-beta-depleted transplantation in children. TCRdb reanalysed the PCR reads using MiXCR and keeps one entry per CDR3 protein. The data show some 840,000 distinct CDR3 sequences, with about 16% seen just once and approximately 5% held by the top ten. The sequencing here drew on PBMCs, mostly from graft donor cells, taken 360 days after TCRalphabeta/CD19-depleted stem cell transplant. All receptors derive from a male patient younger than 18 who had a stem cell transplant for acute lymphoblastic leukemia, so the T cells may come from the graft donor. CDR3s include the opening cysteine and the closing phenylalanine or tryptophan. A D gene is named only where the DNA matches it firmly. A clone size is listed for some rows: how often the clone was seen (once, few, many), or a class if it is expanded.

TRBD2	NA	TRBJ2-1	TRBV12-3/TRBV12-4	TGTGCCAGCAGTCCGTTGACTAGCGGGAGGTTAGGGGAGCAGTTCTTC	CASSPLTSGRLGEQFF
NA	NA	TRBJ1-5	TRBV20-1	TGCAGTGCTAGTACGGGGGGTGTGAGGAGCAATCAGCCCCAGCATTTT	CSASTGGVRSNQPQHF
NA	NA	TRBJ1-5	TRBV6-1	TGTGCCAGCAGGGAAGCAACAGAGTTTAATCAGCCCCAGCATTTT	CASREATEFNQPQHF
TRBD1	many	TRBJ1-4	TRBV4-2	TGTGCCACCGGACAGGGGTATGAAAAACTGTTTTTT	CATGQGYEKLFF
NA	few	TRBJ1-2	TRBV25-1	TGTGCCAGCAAGGGACTGAATTATGGCTACACCTTC	CASKGLNYGYTF
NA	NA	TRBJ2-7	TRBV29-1	TGCAGCGTTGAAAAACAGAGGGGCGGCGAGCAGTACTTC	CSVEKQRGGEQYF
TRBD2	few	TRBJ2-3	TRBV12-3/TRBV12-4	TGTGCCAGCAGTTTGTGGCGGGAGGGACGCACAGATACGCAGTATTTT	CASSLWREGRTDTQYF
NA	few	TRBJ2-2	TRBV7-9	TGTGCCAGCTCTGGGACGGTTTCGAACACCGGGGAGCTGTTTTTT	CASSGTVSNTGELFF
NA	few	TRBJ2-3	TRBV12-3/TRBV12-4	TGTGCCACCAGGTGGCCGGAGCGAGGCACAGATACGCAGTATTTT	CATRWPERGTDTQYF
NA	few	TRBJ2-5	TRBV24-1	TGTGCCACCAGTGGGCAAGAGCAAGAGACCCAGTACTTC	CATSGQEQETQYF
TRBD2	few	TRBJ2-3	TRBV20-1	TGCAGTGCCTCTAGCGGGAGGCCCAGCACAGATACGCAGTATTTT	CSASSGRPSTDTQYF
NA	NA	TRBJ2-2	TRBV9	TGTGCCAGCAGCCCCCGCAACCGGGTATCGAACACCGGGGAGCTGTTTTTT	CASSPRNRVSNTGELFF
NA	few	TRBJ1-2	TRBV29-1	TGCAGCTCGCGGGGGCACAGCTGGGAATATGGCTACACCTTC	CSSRGHSWEYGYTF
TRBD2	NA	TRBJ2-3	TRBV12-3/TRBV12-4	TGTGCCAGCTGTTTAGAATCCGTCCGACTAGCGGCAATGAGGGGTACGCAGTATTTT	CASCLESVRLAAMRGTQYF
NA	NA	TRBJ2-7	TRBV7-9	TGTGCCAGCAGCTCGCCTACGGCCAGCTCCTACGAGCAGTACTTC	CASSSPTASSYEQYF
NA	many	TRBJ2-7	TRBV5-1	TGCGCCAGCAGCCGGGGGACAGATCTCTACGAGCAGTACTTC	CASSRGTDLYEQYF
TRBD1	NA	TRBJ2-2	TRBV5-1	TGCGCCAGCAGCTTGCTTAGGACAGGGAACACCGGGGAGCTGTTTTTT	CASSLLRTGNTGELFF
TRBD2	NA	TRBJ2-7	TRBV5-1	TGCGCCAGCAGCTTGGATCTAGCGGGAGATGGAGAGCAGTACTTC	CASSLDLAGDGEQYF
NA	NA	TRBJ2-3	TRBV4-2	TGTGCCAGCAGCCAAGGAATCGATACGCAGTATTTT	CASSQGIDTQYF
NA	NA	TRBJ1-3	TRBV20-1	TGCAGTGCTCCCGACAAGGGCTCTGGAAACACCATATATTTT	CSAPDKGSGNTIYF
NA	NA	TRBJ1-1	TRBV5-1	TGCGCCAGCATTCCTCAAGGGGGTCACACTGAAGCTTTCTTT	CASIPQGGHTEAFF
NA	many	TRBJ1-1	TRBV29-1	TGCAGCGTACGCGACACTGAAGCTTTCTTT	CSVRDTEAFF
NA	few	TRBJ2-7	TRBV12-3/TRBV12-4	TGTGCCAGCAGACGGGTCTTCTCCTACGAGCAGTACTTC	CASRRVFSYEQYF
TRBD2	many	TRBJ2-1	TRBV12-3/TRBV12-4	TGTGCCAGCAGTTTAAGCGGGAGGGCCTCGCAGTTCTTC	CASSLSGRASQFF
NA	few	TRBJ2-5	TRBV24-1	TGTGCCACCAGTGATCCGAGGAACCCTTGGGAGACCCAGTACTTC	CATSDPRNPWETQYF
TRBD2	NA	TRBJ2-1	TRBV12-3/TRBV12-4	TGTGCCAGCAGCCCGGGGGGGACTACCATGTACAATGAGCAGTTCTTC	CASSPGGTTMYNEQFF
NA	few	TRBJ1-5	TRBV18	TGTGCCAGCTCACCCGGTACCAAGGGCGGGGCCAGCAATCAGCCCCAGCATTTT	CASSPGTKGGASNQPQHF
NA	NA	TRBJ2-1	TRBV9	TGTGCCAGCAGCGTAGAGGGGTCCGGACTGAATGAGCAGTTCTTC	CASSVEGSGLNEQFF
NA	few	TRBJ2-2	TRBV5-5	TGTGCCAGCAGCTCGTGGGGATCCACCGGGGAGCTGTTTTTT	CASSSWGSTGELFF
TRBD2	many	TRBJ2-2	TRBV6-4	TGTGCCAGCAGTCCCGCCGGGGGGGCGAACACCGGGGAGCTGTTTTTT	CASSPAGGANTGELFF
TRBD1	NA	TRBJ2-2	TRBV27	TGTGCCAGCAGTTTACATGGACAGGGGGTGAACACCGGGGAGCTGTTTTTT	CASSLHGQGVNTGELFF
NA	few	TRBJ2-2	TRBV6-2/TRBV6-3	TGTGCCAGCAGTTACGTCTTGGGAGCGGGTGTTTTT	CASSYVLGAGVF
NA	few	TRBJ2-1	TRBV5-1	TGCGCCAGCAGCTTCATGGCTCAACTAAATGAGCAGTTCTTC	CASSFMAQLNEQFF
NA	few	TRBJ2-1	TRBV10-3	TGTGCCATCCGCCCGGCGGAGAATTACAATGAGCAGTTCTTC	CAIRPAENYNEQFF
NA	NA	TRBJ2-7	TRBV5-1	TGCGCCAGCAGCCCGACCGCTAGCTTCTACGAGCAGTACTTC	CASSPTASFYEQYF
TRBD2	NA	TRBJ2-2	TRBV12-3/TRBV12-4	TGTGCCAGCAGTGCGGGAGGGCCCACCGGGGAGCTGTTTTTT	CASSAGGPTGELFF
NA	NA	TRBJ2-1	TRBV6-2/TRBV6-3	TGTGCCAGCAGTTACCCCAGGGGGCTACTAGCGTCTTACAATGAGCAGTTCTTC	CASSYPRGLLASYNEQFF
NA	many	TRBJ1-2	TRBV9	TGTGCCAGCAGCGTATTCGGAAACTATGGCTACACCTTC	CASSVFGNYGYTF
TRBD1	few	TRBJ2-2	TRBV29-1	TGCAGCGTTTGGACAGGGGAGGGCACCGGGGAGCTGTTTTTT	CSVWTGEGTGELFF
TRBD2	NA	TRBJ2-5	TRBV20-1	TGCAGTGCTAGAGTCCTAGCGGGACAAGAGACCCAGTACTTC	CSARVLAGQETQYF
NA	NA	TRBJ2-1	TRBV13	TGTGCCAGCAGCTACTTGGAGAGGGCCCATGAGCAGTTCTTC	CASSYLERAHEQFF